The present entry profiles one T cell receptor (beta chain) with its context. This entry comes from a study of shared clonotypes between healthy human individuals. Using immunoSEQ multiplex PCR, the repertoire was profiled, and TCRdb retains in-frame clones only, with some absent. Counted here are 1,500,000 or so clones, 97% to 99% occurring once; the ten biggest clones make up approximately 0.4%. This TCR came from a young man in good health. The source material was naive CD4+ T cells sorted from blood. Subset: CD45RA+ positively selected.

The CDR3 sequence: CASSTGGPTYGYTF. In nucleotides, the CDR3 is TGTGCCAGCAGTACAGGGGGTCCTACCTATGGCTACACCTTC. This sequence joins TRBV28 and TRBJ1-2; TRBD1 matches 8 bases. CDR1 MDHEN and CDR2 SYDVKM come from the germline V gene. The V gene end was trimmed by 5 bases and the J gene end by 4 bases; junction bases not matched to a gene: 6. The CDR3 runs to 14 residues.